These 22 T cell receptor beta chains were all obtained from the same sample, sequenced in a study of naive and memory T cell subsets. Two oligonucleotides, mixed equimolar, formed the beta constant-region primer covering TRBC1 and TRBC2. The ligated cDNA underwent four PCR rounds using SP2 and nested alpha and beta constant-region primers. TCRdb recomputed calls from the UMI-ligation and nested PCR reads with MiXCR, one row per CDR3 protein. The sample carries approximately 80,000 distinct CDR3 sequences, 8% to 9.5% recorded once. Sequencing input: naive CD8+ T cells from blood. Receptors were obtained from a human donor in good health.

V is TRBV4-1 and J is TRBJ1-5, with D perhaps matching TRBD1 (6 bases). V lost 1 base, J lost 14 bases, and 15 bases lay in between. The CDR3 consists of 13 residues. Germline V gene data show CDR1 as MGHRA and CDR2 as YSYEKL. CDR3: CASSQVGAALKHF. CDR3 DNA sequence: TGCGCCAGCAGCCAAGTGGGGGCCGCCCTGAAGCATTTT.

This clonotype was seen repeatedly, ten times or more. CDR3 sequence reads: CATSSFNEQFF. Here the CDR3 DNA reads TGTGCCACCAGCAGTTTCAATGAGCAGTTCTTC. The chain has TRBV15 and TRBJ2-1; unclear D gene. The V end was cut by 3 bases, the J end by 6 bases, with 3 bases between. This CDR3 has 11 amino acids. The germline gives CDR1 LNHNV, CDR2 YYDKDF (reference sequence).

This clonotype was found a few times. The gene calls are TRBV9 and TRBJ2-6; the match to TRBD1 covers 8 bases. The germline CDR1 and CDR2 sequences are SGDLS and YYNGEE. The CDR3 is made up of 19 amino acids. Trimming at V came to 1 base and at J to 4 bases, leaving 13 bases not matched to a gene. This CDR3 reads CASSVRVETGASGANVLTF. The CDR3 nucleotides are TGTGCCAGCAGCGTAAGGGTTGAGACAGGGGCTTCAGGGGCCAACGTCCTGACTTTC.

This sequence joins TRBV5-4 and TRBJ2-1; D may be TRBD1 (10 bases). The length of the CDR3 is 21 residues. Germline CDR1 SGHNT, CDR2 YYREEE (reference sequence). Trimming stripped 4 bases from V and 9 bases from J, with 38 bases between. Here the CDR3 DNA reads TGTGCCAGCAGCCTAGAATTGACAGGGGGCGTAGGTACTAGCGGGTACCCTGAGCAGTTCTTC. It specifies CASSLELTGGVGTSGYPEQFF.

Ten or more counts support this clonotype. The chain recombines TRBV29-1 with TRBJ1-4, with 8 positions matching TRBD1. The CDR3 consists of 13 residues. The germline V gene encodes CDR1 SQVTM and CDR2 ANQGSEA. V was pared by 7 bases and J by 7 bases, with 8 bases of the junction left unmatched. The chain's CDR3 is CSGGSTGVEKLFF. In DNA, the CDR3 is TGCAGCGGGGGCTCGACAGGGGTTGAAAAACTGTTTTTT.

This clonotype has at least ten counts. The rearrangement joins TRBV7-8 to TRBJ2-2; D is unresolved. Looked up from germline, CDR1 is SGHVS and CDR2 is FQNEAQ. Deletions cut 1 base from V and 8 bases from J, with 5 bases between. The CDR3 sequence is 12 residues long. CDR3 bases: TGTGCCAGCAGCTTAGTTCCGGGGGAGCTGTTTTTT. This translates into CASSLVPGELFF.

The V gene is TRBV25-1, the J gene TRBJ2-7; D is perhaps TRBD1 or TRBD2 (5 bases each). V was trimmed by 5 bases and J by 2 bases, leaving 25 bases between them. This CDR3 contains 18 residues. Germline CDR1 reads MGHDK; CDR2 reads SYGVNS. The CDR3 protein is CASSLSIWDPPRAYEQYF. The CDR3 bases are TGTGCCAGCAGTCTATCTATTTGGGACCCTCCAAGGGCCTACGAGCAGTACTTC.

In this sample, this clonotype turned up many times. CDR3 sequence (DNA): TGTGCCAGCAGCGGAGGGACAGGACACACTGAAGCTTTCTTT. Protein product: CASSGGTGHTEAFF. The chain links TRBV9 to TRBJ1-1; 8 bases are a match to TRBD1. V lost 3 bases, J lost 3 bases, and 4 bases stayed unmatched. Germline assignment: CDR1 SGDLS and CDR2 YYNGEE. This CDR3 is 14 amino acids long.

As DNA, the CDR3 is TGTGCCAGCAGGAGACAGGGGAAGGATGAAGCTTTCTTT. It specifies CASRRQGKDEAFF. The rearrangement links TRBV12-3 or TRBV12-4 to TRBJ1-1; 8 bases are a match to TRBD1. The CDR3 totals 13 residues. With V trimmed by 6 bases and J by 7 bases, 7 bases remained unmatched.

This clonotype was found a few times. The chain couples TRBV4-1 to TRBJ2-7; 9 nucleotides line up with TRBD2. This CDR3 contains 16 residues. CDR1 is MGHRA and CDR2 is YSYEKL in the germline V gene. V was clipped by 1 base and J by 0 bases; unmatched bases: 4. In DNA, the CDR3 is TGCGCCAGCAGCCAAGTTAGCGGGGGTAGCTCCTACGAGCAGTACTTC. Protein: CASSQVSGGSSYEQYF.

The genes are TRBV24-1 and TRBJ1-1, with 9 bases lining up with TRBD1. CDR1 is KGHDR and CDR2 is SFDVKD in the germline V gene. J gave up 5 bases and V 4 bases, and 4 bases lay outside the gene matches. The CDR3 has 14 residues. CDR3 amino acids: CATSDSDRGTEAFF. The CDR3 nucleotides are TGTGCCACCAGTGACTCGGACAGGGGTACTGAAGCTTTCTTT.

Only a few counts were recorded for this clonotype. The chain combines TRBV12-3 or TRBV12-4 with TRBJ2-1; the match to TRBD2 covers 14 bases. J was trimmed by 1 base and V by 4 bases; bases with no gene match: 6. The CDR3 extends over 18 amino acids. The CDR3 spells CASSSTSGRARSYNEQFF. The DNA of the CDR3 is TGTGCCAGCAGTTCGACTAGCGGGAGGGCAAGATCCTACAATGAGCAGTTCTTC.

Ten or more counts support this clonotype. The genes are TRBV7-9 and TRBJ1-2, with 8 bases matching TRBD1. The J segment lost 2 bases and the V segment lost 4 bases, leaving 3 bases of the junction unmatched. The CDR3 runs 14 residues. The germline V gene encodes CDR1 SEHNR and CDR2 FQNEAQ (reference sequence). The CDR3: CASSSGGTNYGYTF. CDR3 sequence (DNA): TGTGCCAGCAGCTCAGGGGGCACCAACTATGGCTACACCTTC.

This chain uses TRBV20-1 with TRBJ2-3; no definite D call. The CDR3 runs 13 residues. Per the germline V gene, CDR1 is DFQATT and CDR2 is SNEGSKA (reference sequence). The CDR3 loop is CRVPATRTDTQYF. In nucleotides, the CDR3 is TGCAGGGTCCCAGCGACCCGCACAGATACGCAGTATTTT.

This clonotype occurred many times. This chain links TRBV12-3 or TRBV12-4 with TRBJ2-1; 9 bases line up with TRBD2. The CDR3 totals 15 residues. Trimming cost V 1 base and J 8 bases; bases outside gene matches: 6. The CDR3 nucleotides read TGTGCCAGCAGTTTAGGGCTAGCGGGATGGGATGAGCAGTTCTTC. Its translation is CASSLGLAGWDEQFF.

This clonotype showed up many times. The chain recombines TRBV7-6 with TRBJ2-1; 12 bases agree with TRBD2. The CDR3 runs to 17 residues. The ends lost 4 bases at V and 8 bases at J; junction bases unmatched: 12. Germline V CDR1 and CDR2: SGHVS, FNYEAQ. CDR3 DNA sequence: TGTGCCAGCAGCTCAGCCCACCTAGCGGGAGGGCCCCATGAGCAGTTCTTC. Translating gives CASSSAHLAGGPHEQFF.

The chain has TRBV3-1 and TRBJ2-1; TRBD2 is a possible D gene (6 bases). The CDR3 spans 16 residues. Trimming removed 3 bases from V and 7 bases from J, with 19 bases in between. CDR1 is LGHDT and CDR2 is YNNKEL in the germline V gene (reference sequence). In DNA form, the CDR3 reads TGTGCCAGCAGCCAGGACTCACTTGGGGGGAGGAATGAGCAGTTCTTC. It translates to CASSQDSLGGRNEQFF.

The chain has TRBV28 and TRBJ2-7; D is possibly TRBD2 (5 bases). The CDR3 is 14 amino acids. V shed 3 bases and J shed 0 bases, with 9 bases lying between them. Germline V gene data show CDR1 as MDHEN and CDR2 as SYDVKM. The DNA of the CDR3 is TGTGCCAGCAGTTTTGTAGGGAGCTCCTACGAGCAGTACTTC. Residues: CASSFVGSSYEQYF. The variable domain in full, completed from reference TRBV28 and TRBJ2-7, reads DVKVTQSSRYLVKRTGEKVFLECVQDMDHENMFWYRQDPGLGLRLIYFSYDVKMKEKGDIPEGYSVSREKKERFSLILESASTNQTSMYLCASSFVGSSYEQYFGPGTRLTVT.

V usage is TRBV11-1 and J usage is TRBJ1-6, with D possibly being TRBD1 (6 bases). Germline CDR1 is SGHAT and CDR2 is FQDESV (reference sequence). V was clipped by 5 bases and J by 5 bases, with 10 bases between them. CDR3 length: 14 amino acids. This CDR3 reads CASSRTENNSPLHF. The CDR3 DNA reads TGTGCCAGCAGCCGGACAGAAAATAATTCACCCCTCCACTTT.

This clonotype showed up just a few times. The gene calls are TRBV4-3 and TRBJ1-5, with D uncertain. CDR3 length equals 13 residues. Trimming stripped 0 bases from V and 7 bases from J, with 7 bases between. Germline CDR1 and CDR2: LGHNA and YSLEER. The CDR3 loop reads CASSQDSGQPQHF. CDR3 nucleotide sequence: TGCGCCAGCAGCCAAGATTCAGGACAGCCCCAGCATTTT.

The chain couples TRBV9 to TRBJ1-1; TRBD1 might be the D (5 bases). Trimming shortened V by 3 bases and J by 10 bases, and 10 bases separated the two germline ends. CDR3 length: 11 residues. The germline V gene encodes CDR1 SGDLS and CDR2 YYNGEE. The CDR3 spells CASSDLRGAFF. In DNA, the CDR3 is TGTGCCAGCAGCGACCTTAGGGGAGCTTTCTTT.

J is TRBJ2-7 and V is TRBV12-5, with TRBD1 as a possible D gene (6 bases). The CDR3 extends over 12 amino acids. Germline CDR1 and CDR2: LGHNT and FRNRAP. The ends were cut back, 6 bases at V and 3 bases at J, with 9 bases in the middle. The CDR3 here is CASGRTVYEQYF. CDR3 sequence (DNA): TGTGCTAGTGGACGGACAGTCTACGAGCAGTACTTC.